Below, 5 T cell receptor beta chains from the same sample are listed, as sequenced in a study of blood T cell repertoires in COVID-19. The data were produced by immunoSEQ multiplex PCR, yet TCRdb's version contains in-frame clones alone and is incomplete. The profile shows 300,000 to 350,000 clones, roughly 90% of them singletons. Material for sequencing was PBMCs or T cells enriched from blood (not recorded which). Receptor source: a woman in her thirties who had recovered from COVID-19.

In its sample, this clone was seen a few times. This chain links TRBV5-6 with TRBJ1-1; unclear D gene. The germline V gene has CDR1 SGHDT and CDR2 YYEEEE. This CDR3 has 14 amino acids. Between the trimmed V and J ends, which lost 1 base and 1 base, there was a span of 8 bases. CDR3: CASSLSGGNTEAFF. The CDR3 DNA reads TGTGCCAGCAGCTTGAGTGGCGGGAACACTGAAGCTTTCTTT.

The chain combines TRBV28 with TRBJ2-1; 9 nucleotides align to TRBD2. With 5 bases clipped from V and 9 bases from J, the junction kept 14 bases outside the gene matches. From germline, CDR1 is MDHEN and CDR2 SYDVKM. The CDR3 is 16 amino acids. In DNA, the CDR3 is TGTGCCAGCAGTCCTAACTATAGCGGGAGTATAAGTGAGCAGTTCTTC. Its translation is CASSPNYSGSISEQFF.

This CDR3 reads CASRRWEDAYEQYF. The DNA for the CDR3 is TGTGCCTCCCGTCGGTGGGAGGATGCCTACGAGCAGTACTTC. The J gene is TRBJ2-7, the V gene TRBV7-2; perhaps TRBD2 as D (6 bases). Trimming cost V 11 bases and J 2 bases, with 19 bases left between them. Looked up from germline, CDR1 is SGHTA and CDR2 is FQGNSA. The CDR3 is 14 residues long.

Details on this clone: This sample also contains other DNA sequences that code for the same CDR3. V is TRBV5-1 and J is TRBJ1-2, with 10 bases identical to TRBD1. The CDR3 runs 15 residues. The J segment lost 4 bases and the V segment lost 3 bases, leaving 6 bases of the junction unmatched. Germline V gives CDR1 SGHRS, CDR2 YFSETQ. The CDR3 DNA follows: TGCGCCAGCAGCTCTGGGACAGGGGCTTTCTATGGCTACACCTTC. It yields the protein CASSSGTGAFYGYTF.

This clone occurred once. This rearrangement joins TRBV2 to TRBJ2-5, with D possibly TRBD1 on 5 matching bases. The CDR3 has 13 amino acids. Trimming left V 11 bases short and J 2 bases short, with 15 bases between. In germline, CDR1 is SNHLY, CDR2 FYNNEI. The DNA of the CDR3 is TGTGCCTCCCTAGGGGATATTCAAGAGACCCAGTACTTC. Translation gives CASLGDIQETQYF.